This T cell receptor beta chain was identified in a study of beta chain features in type 1 diabetes. General study points: Type 1 diabetes patients had moderately but significantly shorter TCRB CDR3s in all four CD4+ subsets. Although PCR might favor shorter templates, it would do so equally in patients and controls. In the patient group, naive, central memory and Treg TCRB repertoires seemed more alike than in the healthy donor group.

Isolated RNA was reverse transcribed in full, so expressed TCRB transcripts were sequenced. Assay: immunoSEQ multiplex PCR; the TCRdb copy retains only in-frame clones and omits some. The repertoire consists of 200,000 to 250,000 clones, with approximately 15% occurring once and the leading ten covering almost 0.02%. Germline V gene data show CDR1 as SGHRS and CDR2 as YFSETQ. Trimming at V came to 4 bases and at J to 6 bases, leaving 4 bases not matched to a gene. The CDR3 has 15 amino acids. Once sorted, every population was more than 98% pure. On this clone itself: What it recognizes is unknown.

The specimen sequenced was naive CD4+ T cells from blood. This chain joins TRBV5-1 and TRBJ1-6, with 10 bases lining up with TRBD1. The receptor was isolated from a man aged 30 to 39 with type 1 diabetes. This CDR3 is CASSIGQGGNSPLHF. In DNA, the CDR3 is TGCGCCAGCAGCATTGGACAGGGGGGTAATTCACCCCTCCACTTT.